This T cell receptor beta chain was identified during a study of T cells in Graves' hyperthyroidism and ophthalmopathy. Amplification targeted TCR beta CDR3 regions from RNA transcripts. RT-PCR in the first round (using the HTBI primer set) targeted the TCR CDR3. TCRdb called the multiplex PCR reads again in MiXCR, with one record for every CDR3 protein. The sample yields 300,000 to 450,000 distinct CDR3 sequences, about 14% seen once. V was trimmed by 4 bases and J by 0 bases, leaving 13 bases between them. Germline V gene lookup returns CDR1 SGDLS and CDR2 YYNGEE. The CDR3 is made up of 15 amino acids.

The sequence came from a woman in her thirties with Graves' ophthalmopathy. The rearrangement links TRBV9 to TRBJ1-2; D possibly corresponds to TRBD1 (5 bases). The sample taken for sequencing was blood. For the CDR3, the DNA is TGTGCCAGCAGCCCCTGGGACGGAGCTAACTATGGCTACACCTTC. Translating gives CASSPWDGANYGYTF.